A selection of T cell receptor beta chains follows, all from one sample in a study of cytomegalovirus exposure and HLA in healthy donors. Sequencing used immunoSEQ multiplex PCR; TCRdb keeps in-frame clones, though not all of them. The sample gives around 190,000 clones, around 85% of which show up once; 15% to 20% is in the top ten. The material sequenced was PBMCs. All receptors come from a man aged 18 to 29 in good health and CMV-seropositive. Each CDR3 is given with its conserved first and last residue.

len,j_gene,v_gene,CDR3aa
15,TRBJ1-2,TRBV6-1,CASSEHGQGYYGYTF
12,TRBJ2-3,TRBV29-1,CSVQRGTDTQYF
14,TRBJ2-3,TRBV9,CASSVRAEEDTQYF
16,TRBJ1-1,TRBV30,CAWINVIVGMNTEAFF
15,TRBJ2-1,TRBV29-1,CSVDTTSGILNEQFF
16,TRBJ1-1,TRBV6-5,CASSYIPGGRNTEAFF
14,TRBJ1-1,TRBV11-3,CASRSTGMNTEAFF
15,TRBJ2-1,TRBV10-1,CASSEGLADYNEQFF
15,TRBJ2-7,TRBV30,CAWTPRQDYPYEQYF
15,TRBJ2-6,TRBV9,CASSPGGSGANVLTF
16,TRBJ2-1,TRBV18,CASSPRGTQLGNEQFF
16,TRBJ2-1,TRBV2,CASRETTSGRYNEQFF
13,TRBJ2-1,TRBV9,CASSVGRYNEQFF